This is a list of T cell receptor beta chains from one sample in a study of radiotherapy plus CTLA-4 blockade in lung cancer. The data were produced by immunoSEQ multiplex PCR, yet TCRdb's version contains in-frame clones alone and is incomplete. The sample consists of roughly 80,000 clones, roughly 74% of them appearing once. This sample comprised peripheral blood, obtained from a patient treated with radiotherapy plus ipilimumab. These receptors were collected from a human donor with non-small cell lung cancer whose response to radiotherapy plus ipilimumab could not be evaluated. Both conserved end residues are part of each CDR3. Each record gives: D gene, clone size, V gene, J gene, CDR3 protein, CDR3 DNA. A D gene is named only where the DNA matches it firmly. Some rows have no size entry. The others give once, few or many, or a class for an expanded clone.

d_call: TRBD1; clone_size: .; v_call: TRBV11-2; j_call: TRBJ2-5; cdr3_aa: CASSPGWGQPQETQYF; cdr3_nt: TGTGCCAGCAGTCCAGGCTGGGGACAGCCCCAAGAGACCCAGTACTTC
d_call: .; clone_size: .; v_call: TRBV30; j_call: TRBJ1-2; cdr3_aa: CAWTGGQIYGYTF; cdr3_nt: TGTGCCTGGACCGGGGGGCAAATCTATGGCTACACCTTC
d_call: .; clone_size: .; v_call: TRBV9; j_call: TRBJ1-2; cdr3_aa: CASPVLVGNYGYTF; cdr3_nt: TGTGCCAGCCCCGTTCTCGTGGGCAACTATGGCTACACCTTC
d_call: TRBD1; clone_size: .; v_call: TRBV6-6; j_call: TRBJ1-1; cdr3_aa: CASSYSPDRGTEAFF; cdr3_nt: TGTGCCAGCAGTTACTCCCCGGACAGGGGAACTGAAGCTTTCTTT
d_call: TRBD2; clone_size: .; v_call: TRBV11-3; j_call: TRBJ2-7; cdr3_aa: CASSSIQLAGGPVYEQYF; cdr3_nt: TGTGCCAGCAGCTCTATACAGTTAGCGGGAGGGCCGGTGTACGAGCAGTACTTC
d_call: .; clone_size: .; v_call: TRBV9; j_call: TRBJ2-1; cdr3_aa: CASSVFGLGNNEQFF; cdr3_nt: TGTGCCAGCAGCGTTTTCGGACTCGGTAACAATGAGCAGTTCTTC
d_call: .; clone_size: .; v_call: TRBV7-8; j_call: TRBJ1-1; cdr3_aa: CASSRWEGTSDTEAFF; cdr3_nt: TGTGCCAGCAGCAGGTGGGAGGGGACAAGTGACACTGAAGCTTTCTTT
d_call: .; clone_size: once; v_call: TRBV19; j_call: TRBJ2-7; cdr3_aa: CASSMEGGAVSYEQYF; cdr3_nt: TGTGCCAGTAGTATGGAAGGGGGGGCAGTCTCCTACGAGCAGTACTTC
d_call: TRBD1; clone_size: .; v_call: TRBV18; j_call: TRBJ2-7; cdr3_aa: CASSLGTGNTYEQYF; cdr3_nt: TGTGCCAGCTCACTAGGGACAGGGAATACCTACGAGCAGTACTTC
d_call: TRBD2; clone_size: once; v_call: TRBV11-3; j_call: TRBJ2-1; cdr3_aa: CASSLGLAGGPSNEQFF; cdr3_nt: TGTGCCAGCAGCTTGGGGCTAGCGGGAGGGCCTAGCAATGAGCAGTTCTTC
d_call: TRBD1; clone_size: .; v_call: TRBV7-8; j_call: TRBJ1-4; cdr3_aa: CASSPLDRGGFEKLFF; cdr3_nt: TGTGCCAGCAGCCCACTGGACAGGGGTGGGTTTGAAAAACTGTTTTTT
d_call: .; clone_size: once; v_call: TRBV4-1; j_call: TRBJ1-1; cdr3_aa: CASRQGQMNTEAFF; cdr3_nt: TGCGCCAGCAGACAAGGACAGATGAACACTGAAGCTTTCTTT
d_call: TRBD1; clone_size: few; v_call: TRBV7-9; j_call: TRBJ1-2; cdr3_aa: CASSQGQGHSGYTF; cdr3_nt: TGTGCCAGCAGCCAAGGACAGGGTCATAGTGGCTACACCTTC
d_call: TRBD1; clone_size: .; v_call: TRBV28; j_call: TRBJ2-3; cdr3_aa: CASPPHTGEADTQYF; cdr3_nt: TGTGCCAGCCCTCCCCACACAGGGGAAGCAGATACGCAGTATTTT
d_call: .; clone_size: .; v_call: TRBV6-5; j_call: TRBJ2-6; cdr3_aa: CASSFNSGANVLTF; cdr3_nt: TGTGCCAGCAGTTTTAACTCTGGGGCCAACGTCCTGACTTTC
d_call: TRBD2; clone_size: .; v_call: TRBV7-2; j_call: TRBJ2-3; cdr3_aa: CASSARTSGGGDTQYF; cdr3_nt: TGTGCCAGCAGCGCCAGGACTAGCGGGGGGGGAGATACGCAGTATTTT
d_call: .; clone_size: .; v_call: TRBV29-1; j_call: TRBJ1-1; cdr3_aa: CSVEDQRDGKMNTEAFF; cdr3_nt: TGCAGCGTTGAAGATCAGCGGGACGGTAAGATGAACACTGAAGCTTTCTTT
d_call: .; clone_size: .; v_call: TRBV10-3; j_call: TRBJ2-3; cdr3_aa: CAIRPNQGSTDTQYF; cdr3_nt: TGTGCCATCAGACCCAACCAGGGGTCCACAGATACGCAGTATTTT
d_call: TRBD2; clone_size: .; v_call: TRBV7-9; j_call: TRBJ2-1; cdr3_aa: CASSLVTSGGTSQFF; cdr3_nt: TGTGCCAGCAGCTTAGTGACTAGCGGGGGGACCTCGCAGTTCTTC
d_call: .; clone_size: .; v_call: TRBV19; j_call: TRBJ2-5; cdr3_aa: CASSIDSGMETQYF; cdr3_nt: TGTGCCAGTAGTATAGATTCAGGGATGGAGACCCAGTACTTC
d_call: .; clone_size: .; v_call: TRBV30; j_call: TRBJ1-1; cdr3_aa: CAMGGADAMNTEAFF; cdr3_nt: TGTGCCATGGGCGGGGCGGACGCCATGAACACTGAAGCTTTCTTT
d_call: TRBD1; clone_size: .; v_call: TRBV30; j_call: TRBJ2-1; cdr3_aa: CAWSVNWDRDFSYNEQFF; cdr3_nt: TGTGCCTGGAGTGTAAATTGGGACAGGGATTTTTCCTACAATGAGCAGTTCTTC
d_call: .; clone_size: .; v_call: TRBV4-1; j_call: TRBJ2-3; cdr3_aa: CASSQERILARMGTDTQYF; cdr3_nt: TGCGCCAGCAGCCAAGAACGAATCCTAGCGAGGATGGGCACAGATACGCAGTATTTT
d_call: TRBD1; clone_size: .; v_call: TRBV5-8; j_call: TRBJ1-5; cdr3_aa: CASSPGQGAVSNQPQHF; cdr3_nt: TGTGCCAGCAGCCCGGGACAGGGGGCCGTAAGCAATCAGCCCCAGCATTTT
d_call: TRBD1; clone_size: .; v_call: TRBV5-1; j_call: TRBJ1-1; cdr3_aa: CASSFRTGGDTEAFF; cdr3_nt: TGCGCCAGCAGCTTCCGGACAGGGGGCGACACTGAAGCTTTCTTT
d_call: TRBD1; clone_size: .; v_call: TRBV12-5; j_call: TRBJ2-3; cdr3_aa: CASGLGFGTGLTDTQYF; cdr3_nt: TGTGCTAGTGGTTTGGGCTTCGGGACAGGGCTCACAGATACGCAGTATTTT
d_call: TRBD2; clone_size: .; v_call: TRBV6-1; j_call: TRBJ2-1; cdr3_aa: CASSTSGRYNEQFF; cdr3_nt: TGTGCCAGCAGCACTAGCGGGAGGTACAATGAGCAGTTCTTC
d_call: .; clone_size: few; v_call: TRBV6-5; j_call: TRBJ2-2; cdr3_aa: CASSSHRRENTGELFF; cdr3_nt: TGTGCCAGCAGTTCACATCGCAGGGAGAACACCGGGGAGCTGTTTTTT
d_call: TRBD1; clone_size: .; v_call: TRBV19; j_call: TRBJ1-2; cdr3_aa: CASRTMDRNYGYTF; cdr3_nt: TGTGCCAGTAGAACTATGGACAGGAACTATGGCTACACCTTC
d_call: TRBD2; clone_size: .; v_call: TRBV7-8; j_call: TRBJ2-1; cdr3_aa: CASSHPTGGLRNEQFF; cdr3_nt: TGTGCCAGCAGCCACCCAACGGGGGGGCTTAGGAATGAGCAGTTCTTC
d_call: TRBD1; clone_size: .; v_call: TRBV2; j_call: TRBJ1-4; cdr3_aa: CASGQRTGGVEKLFF; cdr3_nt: TGTGCCAGCGGCCAACGGACAGGGGGCGTTGAAAAACTGTTTTTT
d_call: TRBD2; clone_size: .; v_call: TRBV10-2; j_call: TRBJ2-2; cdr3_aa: CASSRLAGDTGELFF; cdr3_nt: TGCGCCAGCAGTAGACTAGCGGGGGACACCGGGGAGCTGTTTTTT
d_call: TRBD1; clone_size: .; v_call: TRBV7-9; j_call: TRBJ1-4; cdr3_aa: CATSLSTGQGEGKLFF; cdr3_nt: TGTGCCACTAGCTTGAGCACCGGTCAGGGGGAAGGAAAACTGTTTTTT
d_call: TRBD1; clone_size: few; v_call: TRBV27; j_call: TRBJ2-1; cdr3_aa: CASSSPGGSGYNEQFF; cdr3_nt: TGTGCCAGCAGTTCACCAGGGGGCTCAGGGTACAATGAGCAGTTCTTC
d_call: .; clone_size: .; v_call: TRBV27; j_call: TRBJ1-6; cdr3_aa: CASGRGYNSPLHF; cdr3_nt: TGTGCCAGCGGCCGGGGCTATAATTCACCCCTCCACTTT
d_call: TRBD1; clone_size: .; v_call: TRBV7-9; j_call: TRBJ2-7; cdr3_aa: CASSLTFNRDRGPYEQYF; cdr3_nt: TGTGCCAGCAGCTTAACCTTTAACCGGGACAGGGGGCCCTACGAGCAGTACTTC
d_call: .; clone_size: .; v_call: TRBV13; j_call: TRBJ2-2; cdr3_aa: CASSLGLTGELFF; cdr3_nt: TGTGCCAGCAGCTTAGGCCTGACCGGGGAGCTGTTTTTT
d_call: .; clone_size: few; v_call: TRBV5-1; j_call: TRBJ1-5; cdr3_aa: CASSLGGGNQPQHF; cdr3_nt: TGCGCCAGCAGCTTGGGCGGGGGAAATCAGCCCCAGCATTTT
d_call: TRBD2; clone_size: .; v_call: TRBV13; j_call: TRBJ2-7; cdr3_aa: CASSSPGLGSEQYF; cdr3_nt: TGTGCCAGCAGCTCCCCGGGACTAGGTAGCGAGCAGTACTTC
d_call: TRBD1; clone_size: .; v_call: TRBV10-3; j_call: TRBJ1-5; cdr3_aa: CAATPGDRVSNQPQHF; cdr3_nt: TGTGCGGCAACCCCGGGGGACAGGGTTAGCAATCAGCCCCAGCATTTT
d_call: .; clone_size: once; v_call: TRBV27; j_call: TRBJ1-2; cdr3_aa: CASTPSPGLYGYTF; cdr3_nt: TGTGCCAGCACCCCCAGCCCAGGGCTCTATGGCTACACCTTC
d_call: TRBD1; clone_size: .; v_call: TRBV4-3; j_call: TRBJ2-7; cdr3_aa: CASSLGQGTYEQYF; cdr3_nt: TGCGCCAGCAGCCTGGGACAGGGGACCTACGAGCAGTACTTC
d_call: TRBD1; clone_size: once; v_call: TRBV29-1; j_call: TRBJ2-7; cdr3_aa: CSVDHGTGDEQYF; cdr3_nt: TGCAGCGTTGACCACGGGACAGGGGACGAGCAGTACTTC
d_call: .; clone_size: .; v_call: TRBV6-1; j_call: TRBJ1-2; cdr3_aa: CASSETGSGGYTF; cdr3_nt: TGTGCCAGCAGTGAAACAGGCTCTGGTGGCTACACCTTC
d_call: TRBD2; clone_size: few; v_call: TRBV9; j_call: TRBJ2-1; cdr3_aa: CASSPGGGLAGYEQFF; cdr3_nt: TGTGCCAGCAGCCCAGGAGGAGGACTAGCGGGATATGAGCAGTTCTTC
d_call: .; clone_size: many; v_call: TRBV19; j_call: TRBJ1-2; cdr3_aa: CASSWGRGYTF; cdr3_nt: TGTGCCAGTAGTTGGGGCCGGGGCTACACCTTC
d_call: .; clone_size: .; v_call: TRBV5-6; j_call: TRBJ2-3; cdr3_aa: CASSQGRGDTQYF; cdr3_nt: TGTGCCAGCAGCCAGGGTAGGGGAGATACGCAGTATTTT
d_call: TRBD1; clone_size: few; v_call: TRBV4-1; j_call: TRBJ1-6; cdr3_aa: CASSQGGQLNNSPLHF; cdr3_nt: TGCGCCAGCAGCCAAGGGGGACAGCTCAATAATTCACCCCTCCACTTT
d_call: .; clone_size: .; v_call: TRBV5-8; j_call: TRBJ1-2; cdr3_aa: CASSLGLGSYGYTF; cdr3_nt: TGTGCCAGCAGCTTGGGACTTGGGAGCTATGGCTACACCTTC
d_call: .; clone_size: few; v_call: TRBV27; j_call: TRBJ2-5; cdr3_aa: CASSFRGEETQYF; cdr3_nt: TGTGCCAGCAGTTTTAGGGGCGAGGAGACCCAGTACTTC
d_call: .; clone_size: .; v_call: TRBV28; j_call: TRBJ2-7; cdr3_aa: CASSEVLRFPYEQYF; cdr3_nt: TGTGCCAGCAGCGAGGTCCTAAGGTTCCCCTACGAGCAGTACTTC
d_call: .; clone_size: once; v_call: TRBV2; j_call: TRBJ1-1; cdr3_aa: CAKRNPTGPYTEAFF; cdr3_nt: TGTGCCAAACGGAACCCGACAGGACCTTACACTGAAGCTTTCTTT
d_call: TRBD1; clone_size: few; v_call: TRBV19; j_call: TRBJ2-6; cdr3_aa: CASSQGASRSGANVLTF; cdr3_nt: TGTGCCAGTAGTCAGGGGGCCTCCCGCTCTGGGGCCAACGTCCTGACTTTC
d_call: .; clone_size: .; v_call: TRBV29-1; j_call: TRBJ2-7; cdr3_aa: CSVETGNVDYEQYF; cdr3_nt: TGCAGCGTTGAAACGGGGAATGTTGACTACGAGCAGTACTTC
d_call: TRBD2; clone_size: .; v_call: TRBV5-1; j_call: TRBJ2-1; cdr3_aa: CASSLRLAGVSEQFF; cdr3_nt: TGCGCCAGCAGCTTGAGACTAGCGGGGGTCTCAGAGCAGTTCTTC
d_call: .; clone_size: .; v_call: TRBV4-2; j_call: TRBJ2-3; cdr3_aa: CASSQDRDTDTQYF; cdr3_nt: TGTGCCAGCAGCCAAGATCGGGACACAGATACGCAGTATTTT
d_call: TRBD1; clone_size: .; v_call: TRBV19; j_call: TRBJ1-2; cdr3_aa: CASSMGQGAHLAGYTF; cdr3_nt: TGTGCCAGTAGTATGGGACAGGGGGCGCATTTGGCTGGCTACACCTTC
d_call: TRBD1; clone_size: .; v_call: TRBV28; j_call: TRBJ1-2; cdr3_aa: CASSLSGTGATLNYGYTF; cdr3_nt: TGTGCCAGCAGTTTATCCGGGACAGGGGCCACCCTTAACTATGGCTACACCTTC
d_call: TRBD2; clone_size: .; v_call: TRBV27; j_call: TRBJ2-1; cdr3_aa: CASSLGLAGTNEQFF; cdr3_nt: TGTGCCAGCAGTTTAGGTCTAGCGGGAACCAATGAGCAGTTCTTC